The entry below gives a single T cell receptor beta chain sequence along with its context. The data were taken from a study of blood T cell repertoires in COVID-19. Study-wide background: Italy, Spain and the United States were the sources of the convalescent and acute COVID-19 samples. In each case, the material was cDNA or gDNA derived from T cells, B-cell-depleted T cells, or PBMCs.

The data were produced by immunoSEQ multiplex PCR, yet TCRdb's version contains in-frame clones alone and is incomplete. This sample has around 92,000 clones; around 86% occur once, and the top ten carry 20% to 30%. The CDR3 covers 14 residues. Trimming removed 3 bases at V and 5 bases at J, with 13 bases between. From germline, CDR1 is MDHEN and CDR2 SYDVKM. The TCR sequence derives from a human donor in a cohort sampled during active COVID-19. V usage is TRBV28 and J usage is TRBJ2-5, with a possible D match to TRBD2 (7 bases). The specimen sequenced was peripheral blood. CDR3 sequence (DNA): TGTGCCAGCAGTTTCGGGGGGCGGTGGGAGACCCAGTACTTC. Its protein product is CASSFGGRWETQYF.